The 10 T cell receptor beta chains below all came from one sample that was sequenced in a study of Ad26.COV2.S vaccination and SARS-CoV-2 variants. Sequenced by immunoSEQ multiplex PCR; TCRdb stores in-frame clones only, minus some. Of about 350,000 clones in the sample, around 87% are singletons; the top ten hold about 3.4%. As to treatment: roughly 20 received Ad26.COV2.S at low or high dose, single or two shots; roughly five received placebo; per-sample allocation not given. It was on day 63 after the first vaccine or placebo injection that samples were taken. Specimen: peripheral blood, collected in a trial of Ad26.COV2.S vaccine versus placebo. These receptors were obtained from a person between 18 and 65 years old who received the Ad26.COV2.S COVID-19 vaccine or a placebo.

In the case of this clone: This may stem from a read error, because a much larger clone lies one nucleotide away. Other DNA sequences in the sample encode the same CDR3. In nucleotides, the CDR3 is TGTGCCTGGAGTTCTGGGGCCAACGTCCTGACTTTC. This encodes CAWSSGANVLTF. This chain links TRBV30 with TRBJ2-6; D gene ambiguous. The length of the CDR3 is 12 residues. The V gene's germline CDR1 is GTSNPN and CDR2 SVGIG (reference sequence). The V end lost 2 bases, the J end lost 1 base, and 0 bases lay between the germline ends. Using reference TRBV30 and TRBJ2-6 for the parts outside the CDR3, the full variable domain is SQTIHQWPATLVQPVGSPLSLECTVEGTSNPNLYWYRQAAGRGLQLLFYSVGIGQISSEVPQNLSASRPQDRQFILSSKKLLLSDSGFYLCAWSSGANVLTFGAGSRLTVL.

This rearrangement joins TRBV7-3 to TRBJ1-6, with 8 bases fitting TRBD1. Trimming at V came to 2 bases and at J to 5 bases, leaving 2 bases not matched to a gene. CDR3 length: 15 amino acids. Germline CDR1 is SGHTA and CDR2 is FQGTGA. The CDR3, as DNA: TGTGCCAGCAGCTTACAGGGGGCGGATAATTCACCCCTCCACTTT. As protein: CASSLQGADNSPLHF.

Remarks on this clone: Other DNA sequences in this sample translate to the same CDR3. The V call is TRBV9, the J call TRBJ1-5; weak D call: TRBD1 (5 bases). The CDR3 is 14 amino acids. CDR1 is SGDLS and CDR2 is YYNGEE in the germline V gene. V gave up 0 bases and J gave up 5 bases, with 9 bases separating them. The CDR3 region has the DNA TGTGCCAGCAGCGTAGGTTCAGGGTATCAGCCCCAGCATTTT. It translates to CASSVGSGYQPQHF. The variable domain in full, with the rest retrieved from reference TRBV9 and TRBJ1-5, is DSGVTQTPKHLITATGQRVTLRCSPRSGDLSVYWYQQSLDQGLQFLIQYYNGEERAKGNILERFSAQQFPDLHSELNLSSLELGDSALYFCASSVGSGYQPQHFGDGTRLSIL.

The V call is TRBV7-2, the J call TRBJ2-7; D remains ambiguous. CDR3 length equals 15 residues. Germline V gene data show CDR1 as SGHTA and CDR2 as FQGNSA. V lost 3 bases, J lost 2 bases, and 14 bases lay in between. CDR3 residues: CASSFLHGPTYEQYF. In DNA form, the CDR3 reads TGTGCCAGCAGCTTTCTACACGGACCGACCTACGAGCAGTACTTC.

The chain joins TRBV18 to TRBJ2-7; 7 bases are shared with TRBD1. Germline assignment: CDR1 KGHSH and CDR2 LQKENI. The CDR3 loop spans 16 amino acids. Trimming at V came to 0 bases and at J to 5 bases, leaving 10 bases not matched to a gene. CDR3 residues: CASSPPTTGSIHEQYF. The CDR3 DNA is TGTGCCAGCTCACCACCGACGACAGGGTCAATTCACGAGCAGTACTTC.

This clone was seen a single time. The chain employs TRBV9 and TRBJ1-2; D is ambiguous. Trimming removed 0 bases at V and 4 bases at J, with 13 bases between. This CDR3 is built from 15 residues. CDR1 SGDLS and CDR2 YYNGEE come from the germline V gene. The CDR3 region is CASSVDGSSFYGYTF. CDR3 DNA: TGTGCCAGCAGCGTAGATGGGTCCTCCTTCTATGGCTACACCTTC.

Only one count was recorded for this clone. This sequence joins TRBV25-1 and TRBJ2-5, with D possibly being TRBD1 (5 bases). This CDR3 comprises 13 residues. Germline loops: CDR1 MGHDK, CDR2 SYGVNS. V was trimmed by 0 bases and J by 5 bases, leaving 7 bases between them. Here the CDR3 DNA reads TGTGCCAGCAGTGAATATAGGGGCGAGACCCAGTACTTC. Its protein is CASSEYRGETQYF.

This rearrangement joins TRBV7-3 to TRBJ1-1; D possibly corresponds to TRBD1 (6 bases). Trimming removed 2 bases from V and 6 bases from J, with 10 bases in between. Germline V gene lookup returns CDR1 SGHTA and CDR2 FQGTGA. The CDR3 totals 13 residues. The CDR3 here is CASSLLQGSEAFF. CDR3 coding DNA: TGTGCCAGCAGCTTATTACAGGGATCTGAAGCTTTCTTT.

The chain has TRBV3-1 (or the pseudogene TRBV3-2) and TRBJ2-5; 7 nucleotides match TRBD1. V shed 4 bases, J shed 3 bases, and the junction held 5 bases outside the gene matches. The germline V gene has CDR1 LGHDT and CDR2 YNNKEL (reference sequence). This CDR3 is built from 14 residues. The CDR3 DNA reads as TGTGCCAGCAGCCGACCGGGACAGAAAGAGACCCAGTACTTC. Protein: CASSRPGQKETQYF.

This sequence joins TRBV5-4 and TRBJ2-1, with D possibly being TRBD1 or TRBD2 (5 bases each). The germline gives CDR1 SGHNT, CDR2 YYREEE (reference sequence). Trimming removed 2 bases at V and 7 bases at J, with 7 bases between. This CDR3 region has 12 residues. The CDR3 coding sequence is TGTGCCAGCAGCTTATGGGGGAATGAGCAGTTCTTC. Its protein product is CASSLWGNEQFF. The full variable domain, with the rest looked up from reference TRBV5-4 and TRBJ2-1, is ETGVTQSPTHLIKTRGQQVTLRCSSQSGHNTVSWYQQALGQGPQFIFQYYREEENGRGNFPPRFSGLQFPNYSSELNVNALELDDSALYLCASSLWGNEQFFGPGTRLTVL.